These 12 T cell receptor beta chains were all obtained from the same sample, sequenced in a study of CD8 T cells in Susac syndrome. RNA was extracted with the RNeasy kit, and a quantity of roughly 0.5 to 1 ug was reverse transcribed using random hexamers. In TCRdb, the immunoSEQ multiplex PCR reads were re-called with MiXCR into one record per CDR3 protein. The sample shows approximately 260,000 distinct CDR3 sequences, less than 96% of them seen only once. Sequenced sample: CD4+ T cells from PBMCs. The receptors were gathered from a human donor with Susac syndrome.

The V gene is TRBV6-5, the J gene TRBJ1-2; TRBD1 aligns across 7 bases. There are 14 residues in the CDR3. Germline CDR1 and CDR2: MNHEY and SVGAGI. Trimming removed 2 bases from V and 5 bases from J; junction bases left unmatched: 5. The CDR3 nucleotides read TGTGCCAGCAGTTACGGGACAGACACTTATGGCTACACCTTC. It translates to CASSYGTDTYGYTF.

The chain uses TRBV28 and TRBJ1-1; no clear D. The germline V gene has CDR1 MDHEN and CDR2 SYDVKM. The V gene lost 4 bases and the J gene lost 0 bases, with 12 bases spanning the gap. The CDR3 totals 15 residues. CDR3 sequence (DNA): TGTGCCAGCAGTTCCCGGACGGTACTGAACACTGAAGCTTTCTTT. Translating gives CASSSRTVLNTEAFF. Full variable domain (remainder filled in from reference TRBV28 and TRBJ1-1): DVKVTQSSRYLVKRTGEKVFLECVQDMDHENMFWYRQDPGLGLRLIYFSYDVKMKEKGDIPEGYSVSREKKERFSLILESASTNQTSMYLCASSSRTVLNTEAFFGQGTRLTVV.

The chain joins TRBV20-1 to TRBJ2-7, with D perhaps TRBD1 (7 bases). Trimming took off 0 bases at V and 5 bases at J, with 14 bases between the two ends. Germline values: CDR1 DFQATT, CDR2 SNEGSKA (reference sequence). The CDR3 is 14 amino acids. The CDR3 DNA reads TGCAGTGCTAGAGATGGGCGGGACAGCCACGAGCAGTACTTC. It translates to CSARDGRDSHEQYF.

The rearrangement links TRBV11-1 to TRBJ2-7, with TRBD1 as a possible D gene (6 bases). From germline, CDR1 is SGHAT and CDR2 FQDESV (reference sequence). V dropped 5 bases and J dropped 3 bases, with 11 bases sitting between them. This CDR3 is 13 amino acids long. CDR3 sequence (DNA): TGTGCCAGCAGCCCACAGGGCCACTACGAGCAGTACTTC. Translated, it gives CASSPQGHYEQYF.

The rearrangement links TRBV29-1 to TRBJ2-7; D possibly uses TRBD1 or TRBD2 (5 bases each). CDR3 length: 14 residues. Trimming took off 4 bases at V and 2 bases at J, with 15 bases between the two ends. CDR1 and CDR2 (germline): SQVTM, ANQGSEA. CDR3 sequence reads: CSVGRGPGPYEQYF. As DNA, the CDR3 is TGCAGCGTTGGTCGGGGACCAGGACCCTACGAGCAGTACTTC.

The V gene is TRBV5-1, the J gene TRBJ2-3; tentative D call: TRBD1 (5 bases). CDR3 length: 15 amino acids. V was clipped by 3 bases and J by 2 bases, with 13 bases between them. Germline CDR1 SGHRS, CDR2 YFSETQ. This chain's CDR3 is CASSSARQYTDTQYF. CDR3 bases: TGCGCCAGCAGCTCGGCCCGACAGTACACAGATACGCAGTATTTT.

CDR3 residues: CASSFLEAYGYTF. The CDR3 bases are TGCGCCAGCAGCTTCCTAGAGGCGTATGGCTACACCTTC. The genes are TRBV5-1 and TRBJ1-2; no clear D. CDR1 and CDR2 (germline): SGHRS, YFSETQ. V lost 2 bases and J lost 5, with 10 bases in between. This CDR3 spans 13 amino acids.

CDR3 sequence reads: CATSTATGKSNQPQHF. The CDR3 DNA reads as TGTGCCACCAGCACAGCGACAGGGAAGAGCAATCAGCCCCAGCATTTT. The V call is TRBV15, the J call TRBJ1-5; TRBD1 agrees at 7 bases. Germline V gene sequence: CDR1 LNHNV, CDR2 YYDKDF (reference sequence). The CDR3 has 16 residues. The junction had 7 bases not matched to a gene; V was cut back by 4 bases and J by 1 base.

The chain combines TRBV29-1 with TRBJ2-7; 9 nucleotides align to TRBD2. The V and J ends lost 4 bases and 4 bases, in that order; junction bases with no gene match: 2. Germline-derived CDR1 and CDR2 are SQVTM and ANQGSEA. This CDR3 spans 12 amino acids. For the CDR3, the DNA is TGCAGCGTTGCCCTAGCGGGGTACGAGCAGTACTTC. Translated, it gives CSVALAGYEQYF.

Here the CDR3 DNA reads TGTGCCAGCAGTTTGGGACAGGGACACGGCTACACCTTC. It yields the protein CASSLGQGHGYTF. The V call is TRBV27, the J call TRBJ1-2, with TRBD1 identical over 9 bases. Germline CDR1 and CDR2: MNHEY and SMNVEV (reference sequence). The CDR3 consists of 13 residues. V was pared by 3 bases and J by 8 bases, with 4 bases of the junction left unmatched.

The V and J genes are TRBV4-2 and TRBJ2-7, with D possibly called TRBD1 or TRBD2 (5 bases each). This CDR3 contains 15 residues. Germline values: CDR1 LGHNA, CDR2 YNFKEQ. The germline V and J ends were trimmed by 0 bases and 0 bases, with 9 bases remaining between them. In DNA form, the CDR3 reads TGTGCCAGCAGCCAAGAGGGGGACCACTCCTACGAGCAGTACTTC. It encodes CASSQEGDHSYEQYF.

V and J are TRBV7-3 and TRBJ1-2; D is unresolved. CDR1 and CDR2 (germline): SGHTA, FQGTGA. V was trimmed by 2 bases and J by 8 bases, leaving 12 bases between them. The CDR3 consists of 13 residues. The CDR3 here is CASSLSREYGYTF. As DNA, the CDR3 is TGTGCCAGCAGCTTATCGCGGGAATACGGCTACACCTTC.